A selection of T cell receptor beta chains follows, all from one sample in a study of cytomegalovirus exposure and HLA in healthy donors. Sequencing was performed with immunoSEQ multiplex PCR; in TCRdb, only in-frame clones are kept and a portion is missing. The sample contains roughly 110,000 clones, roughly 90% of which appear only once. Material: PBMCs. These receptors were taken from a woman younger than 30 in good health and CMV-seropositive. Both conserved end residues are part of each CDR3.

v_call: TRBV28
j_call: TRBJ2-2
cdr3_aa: CASCQDTGELFF

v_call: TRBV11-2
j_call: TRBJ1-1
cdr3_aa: CASSLFPLQGSEITEAFF

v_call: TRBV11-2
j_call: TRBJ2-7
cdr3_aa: CASSLDVSEQYF

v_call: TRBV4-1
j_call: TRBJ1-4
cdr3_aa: CASSQPHRGSGEKLFF

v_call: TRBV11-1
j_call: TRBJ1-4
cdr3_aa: CASRDGTHEKLFF

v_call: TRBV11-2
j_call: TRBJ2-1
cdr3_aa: CASSLEMGLAGDYGFF

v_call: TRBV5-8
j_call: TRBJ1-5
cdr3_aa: CASSSYRGNQPQHF

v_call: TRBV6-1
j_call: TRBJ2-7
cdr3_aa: CASRAINEQYF

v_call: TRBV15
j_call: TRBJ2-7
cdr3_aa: CATSRDRGSSYEQYF

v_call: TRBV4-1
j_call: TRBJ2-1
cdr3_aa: CASSRGPGGSSYNEQFF

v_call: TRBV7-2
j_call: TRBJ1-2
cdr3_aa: CASSFRGWGGYTF

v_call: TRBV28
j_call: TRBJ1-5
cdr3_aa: CASSDRNNQPQHF

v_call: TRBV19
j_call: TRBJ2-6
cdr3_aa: CASTDRGAGANVLTF

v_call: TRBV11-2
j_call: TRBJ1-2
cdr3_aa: CASSRQGLGGYTF

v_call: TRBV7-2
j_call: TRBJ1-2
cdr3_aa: CASSLYQGASNYGYTF

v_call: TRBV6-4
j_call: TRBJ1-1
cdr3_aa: CASSDFPQGMVAFF

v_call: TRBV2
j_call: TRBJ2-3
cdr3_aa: CASSVEVTDTQYF

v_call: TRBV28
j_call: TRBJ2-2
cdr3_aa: CAEQASNTGELFF

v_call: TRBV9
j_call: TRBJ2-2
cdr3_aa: CASSPRGRGKLDTGELFF

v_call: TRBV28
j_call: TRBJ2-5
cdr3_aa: CASSLMGARVQETQYF

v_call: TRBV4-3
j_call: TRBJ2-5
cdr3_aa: CASSQGGAGGETQYF

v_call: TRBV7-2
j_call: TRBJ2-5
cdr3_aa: CASSLGTRGHETQYF

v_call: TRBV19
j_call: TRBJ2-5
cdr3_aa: CASSAQGETQYF

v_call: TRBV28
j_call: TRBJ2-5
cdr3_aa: CASQNLETQYF

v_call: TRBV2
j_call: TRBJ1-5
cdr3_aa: CASRTTENQPQHF

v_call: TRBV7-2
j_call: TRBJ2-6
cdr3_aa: CASSPRRDRFYSGANVLTF

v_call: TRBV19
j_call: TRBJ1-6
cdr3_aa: CASSPRGKNNSPLHF

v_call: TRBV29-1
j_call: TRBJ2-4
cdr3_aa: CSTRGRGAKNIQYF

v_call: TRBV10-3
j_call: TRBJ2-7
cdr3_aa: CAISRDTSYEQYF

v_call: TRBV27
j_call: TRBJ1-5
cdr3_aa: CASSIQGAQGQPQHF

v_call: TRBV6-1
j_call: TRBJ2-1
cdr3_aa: CASSEDSSYNEQFF

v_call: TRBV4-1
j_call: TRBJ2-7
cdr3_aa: CASSQSGTSGPTYEQYF

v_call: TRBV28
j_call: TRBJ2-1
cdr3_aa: CASSSGTVGSYNEQFF

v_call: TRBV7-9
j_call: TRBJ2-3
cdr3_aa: CASSSPGQGISATQYF

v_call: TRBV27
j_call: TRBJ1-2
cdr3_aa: CASRTGGVGYTF

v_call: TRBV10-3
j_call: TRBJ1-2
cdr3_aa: CAITPTGNYGYTF

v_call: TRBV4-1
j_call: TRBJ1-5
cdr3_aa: CASSPREGGASDQPQHF

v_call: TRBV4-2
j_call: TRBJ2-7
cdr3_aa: CASSQGRYEQYF

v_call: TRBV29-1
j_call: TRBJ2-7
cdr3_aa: CSVELPPNGQYF

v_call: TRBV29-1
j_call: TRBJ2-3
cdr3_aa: CSVDAGQGPDTQYF

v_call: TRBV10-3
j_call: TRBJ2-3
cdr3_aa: CAIRQGSTDTQYF

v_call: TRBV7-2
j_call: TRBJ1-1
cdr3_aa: CASSLIGLEAFF

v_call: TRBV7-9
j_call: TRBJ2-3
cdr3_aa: CASSPPLGTSSDTQYF

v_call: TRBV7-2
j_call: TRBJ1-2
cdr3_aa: CASRSGQGNYGYTF

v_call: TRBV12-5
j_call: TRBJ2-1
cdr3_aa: CASGLSSGGAIEQFF

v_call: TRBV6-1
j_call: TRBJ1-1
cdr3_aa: CASRGQLNTEAFF

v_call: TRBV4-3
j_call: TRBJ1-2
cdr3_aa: CASSQSTPLYEPHGYTF

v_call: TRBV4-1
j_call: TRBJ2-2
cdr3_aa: CASSPGSGTGELFF

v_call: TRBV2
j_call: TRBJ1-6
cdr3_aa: CASSEGDRVSPLHF

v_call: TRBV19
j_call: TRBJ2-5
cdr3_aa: CASSMQGAFETQYF

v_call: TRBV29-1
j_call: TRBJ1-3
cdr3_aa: CSVVTGETGNTIYF

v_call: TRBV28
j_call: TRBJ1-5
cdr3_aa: CASAVPGQSNQPQHF

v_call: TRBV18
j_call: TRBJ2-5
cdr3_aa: CASSSPGEETQYF